This T cell receptor beta chain was captured in a study of cytomegalovirus exposure and HLA in healthy donors. This CDR3 spans 14 amino acids. Trimming removed 5 bases from V and 2 bases from J; junction bases left unmatched: 3. Germline CDR1 SGHTA, CDR2 FQGNSA. Healthy people donating bone marrow made up the donors. The PCR made use of 60 Vbeta and 13 Jbeta primers. TCRdb's copy holds only in-frame clones and misses some; the assay was immunoSEQ multiplex PCR. The sample has 90,000 or so clones, about 80% seen once. The sequencing input was PBMCs. The sequence was obtained from a man in his fifties or sixties in good health and CMV-seropositive. This rearrangement joins TRBV7-2 to TRBJ2-7; 10 bases line up with TRBD2. The CDR3, as DNA: TGTGCCAGCAGCGAGACTAGCGGGCCCTACGAGCAGTACTTC. As protein: CASSETSGPYEQYF.